The 19 T cell receptor beta chains reported below all come from one sample, sequenced in a study of regulatory T cells in long-lasting Graves disease. CDR3-region Arm-PCR and iRepertoire HTBI primers produced the TCR beta libraries. MiXCR, run by TCRdb on the multiplex PCR reads, gives a single entry per CDR3 protein. The repertoire holds fewer than 650,000 distinct CDR3 sequences, with 15% to 20% as singletons. Time point denoted: newly diagnosed GD, antithyroid drugs for less than 3 months. Scientists built the TCR library using RNA that was extracted from PBMCs. This sample also belongs to another study, concerning T cells in Graves' hyperthyroidism and ophthalmopathy.

The sample consisted of peripheral blood mononuclear cells (PBMCs), taken at new diagnosis, from a patient treated with antithyroid drugs. The receptor set was obtained from a woman younger than 45 with Graves disease.

This clonotype was seen more than once but under ten times. The chain combines TRBV5-8 with TRBJ2-1; 11 nucleotides agree with TRBD2. V lost 6 bases, J lost 15 bases, and 11 bases stayed unmatched. The germline gives CDR1 SGHTS, CDR2 YDEGEE. The CDR3 has 13 amino acids. The CDR3 spells CASKEVLAGGSFF. The DNA for the CDR3 is TGTGCCAGCAAGGAGGTTCTAGCGGGGGGTTCGTTCTTC. The whole variable domain, remainder taken from reference TRBV5-8 and TRBJ2-1, is EAGVTQSPTHLIKTRGQQATLRCSPISGHTSVYWYQQALGLGLQFLLWYDEGEERNRGNFPPRFSGRQFPNYSSELNVNALELEDSALYLCASKEVLAGGSFFGPGTRLTVL.

The V call is TRBV7-2, the J call TRBJ1-4; D not resolved. The CDR3 is made up of 15 amino acids. The germline V gene has CDR1 SGHTA and CDR2 FQGNSA. Deletions cut 1 base from V and 6 bases from J, with 12 bases between. In DNA form, the CDR3 reads TGTGCCAGCAGCTTAGTAGGGAGTGCCTATGAAAAACTGTTTTTT. Protein sequence: CASSLVGSAYEKLFF.

The chain links TRBV20-1 to TRBJ2-7; TRBD2 matches 13 bases. The CDR3 spans 14 residues. The V gene's germline CDR1 is DFQATT and CDR2 SNEGSKA (reference sequence). The V and J ends lost 6 bases and 3 bases, in that order; junction bases with no gene match: 5. CDR3 in amino acids: CSATGTSGNYEQYF. CDR3 nucleotides: TGCAGTGCCACCGGGACTAGCGGGAACTACGAGCAGTACTTC.

This clonotype was recorded at least ten times. The CDR3 coding sequence is TGTGCCAGCAGTTCCCCGACCACCCGGGGCACTGAAGCTTTCTTT. It yields the protein CASSSPTTRGTEAFF. The J gene is TRBJ1-1, the V gene TRBV28; D is ambiguous. The CDR3 loop spans 15 amino acids. The V and J ends lost 4 bases and 4 bases respectively, with 16 bases between them. Per the germline V gene, CDR1 is MDHEN and CDR2 is SYDVKM.

The chain carries TRBV5-1 and TRBJ2-3; D is perhaps TRBD1 (6 bases). Germline CDR1 and CDR2: SGHRS and YFSETQ. Trimming removed 4 bases at V and 2 bases at J, with 11 bases between. The CDR3 contains 14 residues. In DNA, the CDR3 is TGCGCCAGCAGCAGAGGGGACATCACAGATACGCAGTATTTT. This translates into CASSRGDITDTQYF.

This clonotype was observed a few times. The junction shows a germline mismatch at one end, possibly a read error. The chain employs TRBV2 and TRBJ2-3; TRBD1 matches at 9 bases. The J call may be wrong; the DNA end is better matched by TRBJ2-5. CDR1 SNHLY and CDR2 FYNNEI come from the germline V gene. The CDR3 has 14 amino acids. The CDR3 nucleotides are TGTGCCAGCAATGAATGGGACAGGGTAGAGACCCAGTACTTC. Amino acid sequence: CASNEWDRVETQYF.

This clonotype was observed many times. The chain couples TRBV11-1 to TRBJ2-3; tentative D call: TRBD2 (6 bases). Germline CDR1 SGHAT, CDR2 FQDESV (reference sequence). V lost 11 bases and J 1 base, leaving 16 bases between the germline ends. This CDR3 is 14 amino acids long. The CDR3 loop is CAGPNGSGTDTQYF. The CDR3 DNA follows: TGTGCCGGGCCAAACGGGAGTGGCACAGATACGCAGTATTTT.

This chain connects TRBV19 to TRBJ2-1; TRBD1 or TRBD2 may be the D gene (5 bases each). Germline loops: CDR1 LNHDA, CDR2 SQIVND (reference sequence). CDR3 length equals 14 residues. V shed 10 bases and J shed 7 bases, with 20 bases lying between them. The CDR3 here is CATRGPGARNEQFF. The CDR3 bases are TGTGCCACCAGAGGGCCCGGGGCTAGAAATGAGCAGTTCTTC. Looking up the rest from reference TRBV19 and TRBJ2-1 gives the full variable domain: DGGITQSPKYLFRKEGQNVTLSCEQNLNHDAMYWYRQDPGQGLRLIYYSQIVNDFQKGDIAEGYSVSREKKESFPLTVTSAQKNPTAFYLCATRGPGARNEQFFGPGTRLTVL.

At least ten counts were recorded for this clonotype. The chain is built from TRBV28 and TRBJ2-1; TRBD1 is a possible D gene (6 bases). Germline CDR1 MDHEN, CDR2 SYDVKM. V lost 5 bases to trimming and J lost 1 base, with 12 bases between them. The length of the CDR3 is 15 residues. The CDR3 here is CASSRAQGSYNEQFF. The CDR3 DNA follows: TGTGCCAGCAGTAGAGCGCAGGGGTCCTACAATGAGCAGTTCTTC. Based on the CDR3 plus reference TRBV28 and TRBJ2-1, the full variable domain is DVKVTQSSRYLVKRTGEKVFLECVQDMDHENMFWYRQDPGLGLRLIYFSYDVKMKEKGDIPEGYSVSREKKERFSLILESASTNQTSMYLCASSRAQGSYNEQFFGPGTRLTVL.

The chain joins TRBV5-1 to TRBJ2-7; 12 bases fit TRBD2. Germline V gives CDR1 SGHRS, CDR2 YFSETQ. The CDR3 is 19 residues long. The J segment lost 3 bases and the V segment lost 0 bases, leaving 13 bases of the junction unmatched. Here the CDR3 DNA reads TGCGCCAGCAGCTTGGCATCTAGCGGGAGGGCCATCATAGGCTACGAGCAGTACTTC. Its protein is CASSLASSGRAIIGYEQYF.

In this sample, this clonotype turned up many times. The rearrangement joins TRBV6-2 or TRBV6-3 to TRBJ2-1, with 10 bases matching TRBD1. CDR3 length: 15 amino acids. Germline V CDR1 and CDR2: MNHEY, SVGEGT. Losses at the gene ends were 2 bases for V and 6 bases for J; bases not matched to a gene: 4. The CDR3 is CASSYDRGLGNEQFF. CDR3 coding DNA: TGTGCCAGCAGTTACGACAGGGGGCTCGGCAATGAGCAGTTCTTC.

This clonotype was observed at least ten times. The chain carries TRBV7-9 and TRBJ2-2; no clear D. The CDR3 covers 16 residues. Deletions cut 0 bases from V and 4 bases from J, with 12 bases between. Germline V gene sequence: CDR1 SEHNR, CDR2 FQNEAQ (reference sequence). The CDR3 coding sequence is TGTGCCAGCAGCTTAGCGGTCGGGCTCGGCACCGGGGAGCTGTTTTTT. Its translation is CASSLAVGLGTGELFF.

The V and J genes are TRBV15 and TRBJ1-1; D gene uncertain. Trimming stripped 8 bases from V and 7 bases from J, with 11 bases between. From germline, CDR1 is LNHNV and CDR2 YYDKDF (reference sequence). The CDR3 runs 11 residues. In DNA form, the CDR3 reads TGTGCCACCGGTAGTCTCTATGAAGCTTTCTTT. This translates into CATGSLYEAFF.

In this sample, this clonotype turned up many times. V usage is TRBV2 and J usage is TRBJ2-7; D is possibly TRBD2 (5 bases). This CDR3 has 13 amino acids. Germline V gene lookup returns CDR1 SNHLY and CDR2 FYNNEI. The V end lost 8 bases, the J end lost 3 bases, and 14 bases lay between the germline ends. The CDR3 reads CASGRGGFYEQYF. CDR3 bases: TGTGCCAGCGGGAGAGGTGGTTTCTACGAGCAGTACTTC.

This clonotype was detected only a few times. Here the CDR3 DNA reads TGTGCCAGCAGGGGGTCCGGGAGCAATCAGCCCCAGCATTTT. This codes for CASRGSGSNQPQHF. This chain links TRBV28 with TRBJ1-5; no firm D call. Trimming took 6 bases from V and 1 from J, leaving 10 bases between them. Germline values: CDR1 MDHEN, CDR2 SYDVKM. The CDR3 loop spans 14 amino acids.

This clonotype was recorded many times. The chain recombines TRBV2 with TRBJ1-5; TRBD1 might be the D (5 bases). This CDR3 has 14 amino acids. Trimming took off 6 bases at V and 3 bases at J, with 12 bases between the two ends. Germline V gene data show CDR1 as SNHLY and CDR2 as FYNNEI. CDR3: CASRYDSPNQPQHF. The CDR3 DNA reads as TGTGCCAGCAGGTACGACAGTCCCAATCAGCCCCAGCATTTT.

In this sample, this clonotype turned up a few times. The chain combines TRBV3-1 with TRBJ1-3, with D possibly matching TRBD1 (6 bases). Germline loops: CDR1 LGHDT, CDR2 YNNKEL (reference sequence). V lost 8 bases and J 2 bases, leaving 13 bases between the germline ends. This CDR3 spans 14 amino acids. CDR3 DNA: TGTGCCAGCCAGCCAGGACAGCCTGGAAACACCATATATTTT. As protein: CASQPGQPGNTIYF.

This chain links TRBV7-8 with TRBJ1-3; maybe TRBD1 (6 bases). V was cut by 3 bases and J by 8 bases, with 8 bases left in between. CDR1 and CDR2 from the germline V gene are SGHVS and FQNEAQ. The CDR3 has 12 amino acids. The CDR3 coding sequence is TGTGCCAGCAGCTTCGCAGGGGACACCATATATTTT. Its translation is CASSFAGDTIYF.

The chain carries TRBV14 and TRBJ2-5; D is unclear. The V gene lost 2 bases and the J gene lost 1 base, with 14 bases spanning the gap. The CDR3 has 16 residues. The germline V gene encodes CDR1 SGHDN and CDR2 FVKESK. CDR3 DNA sequence: TGTGCCAGCAGCCAATCCCTAGGAATATTCCAAGAGACCCAGTACTTC. Protein sequence: CASSQSLGIFQETQYF.